The sequence of this T cell receptor (beta chain) was determined in a study of T cell responses to AZD1222 COVID-19 vaccine. As for the study in general: Second doses at about 4 or about 12 weeks were pooled. Findings of the study overall: Donors skewed white British and female; clonal diversity was possibly underestimated. The study sampled repertoires only after the peak T cell response.

As for this clone: Its antigen is currently unknown.

J was trimmed by 8 bases and V by 4 bases; bases with no gene match: 5. The CDR3 spans 13 residues. The germline V gene encodes CDR1 LNHNV and CDR2 YYDKDF (reference sequence). Profiling relied on immunoSEQ multiplex PCR, and the TCRdb table lists in-frame clones only, not all of them. The table lists 100,000 or so clones, roughly 86% of them singletons. J is TRBJ2-1 and V is TRBV15, with 7 bases fitting TRBD2. Source: peripheral blood, taken on day 0 of AZD1222 vaccination. The TCR sequence derives from an adult in good health. CDR3 nucleotides: TGTGCCACCAGCATGGGACTAATCGATGAGCAGTTCTTC. The encoded protein is CATSMGLIDEQFF.